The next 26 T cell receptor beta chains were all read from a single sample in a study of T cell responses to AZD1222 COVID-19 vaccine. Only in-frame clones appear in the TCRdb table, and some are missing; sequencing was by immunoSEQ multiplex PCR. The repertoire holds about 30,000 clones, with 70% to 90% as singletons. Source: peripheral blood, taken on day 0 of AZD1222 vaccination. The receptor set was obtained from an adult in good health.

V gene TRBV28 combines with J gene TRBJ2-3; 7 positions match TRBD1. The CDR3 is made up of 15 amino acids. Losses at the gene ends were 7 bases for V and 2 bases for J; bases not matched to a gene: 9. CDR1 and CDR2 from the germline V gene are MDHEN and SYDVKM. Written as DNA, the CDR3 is TGTGCCAGCATACCTGAGGGACAGCTCACAGATACGCAGTATTTT. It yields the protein CASIPEGQLTDTQYF.

In DNA, the CDR3 is TGTGCCAGCAGCTGGGATGCGACTAGCGGGCGGCAAGAGACCCAGTACTTC. Translation gives CASSWDATSGRQETQYF. The chain has TRBV7-8 and TRBJ2-5; 10 bases line up with TRBD2. The CDR3 consists of 17 residues. The V and J ends lost 4 bases and 2 bases, in that order; junction bases with no gene match: 10. Germline assignment: CDR1 SGHVS and CDR2 FQNEAQ.

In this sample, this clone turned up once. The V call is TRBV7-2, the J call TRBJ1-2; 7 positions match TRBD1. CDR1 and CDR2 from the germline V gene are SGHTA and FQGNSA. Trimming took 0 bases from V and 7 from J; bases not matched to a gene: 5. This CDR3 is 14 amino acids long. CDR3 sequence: CASSLAGTVRGYTF. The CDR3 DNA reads TGTGCCAGCAGCTTAGCCGGGACAGTTCGTGGCTACACCTTC.

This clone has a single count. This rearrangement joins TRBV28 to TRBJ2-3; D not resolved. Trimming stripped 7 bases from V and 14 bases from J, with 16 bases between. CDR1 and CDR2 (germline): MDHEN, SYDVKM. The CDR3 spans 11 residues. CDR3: CASTSRGPPYF. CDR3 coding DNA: TGTGCCAGCACCTCAAGAGGCCCACCGTATTTT. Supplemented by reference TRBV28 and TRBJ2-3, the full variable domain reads DVKVTQSSRYLVKRTGEKVFLECVQDMDHENMFWYRQDPGLGLRLIYFSYDVKMKEKGDIPEGYSVSREKKERFSLILESASTNQTSMYLCASTSRGPPYFGPGTRLTVL.

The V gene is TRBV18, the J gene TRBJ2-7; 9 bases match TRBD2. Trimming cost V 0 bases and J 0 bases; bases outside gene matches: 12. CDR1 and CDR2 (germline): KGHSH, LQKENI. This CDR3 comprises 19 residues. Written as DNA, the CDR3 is TGTGCCAGCTCACCACCTGTCACTAGCGGGCGTCCTATCTCCTACGAGCAGTACTTC. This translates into CASSPPVTSGRPISYEQYF. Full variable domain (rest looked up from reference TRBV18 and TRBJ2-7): NAGVMQNPRHLVRRRGQEARLRCSPMKGHSHVYWYRQLPEEGLKFMVYLQKENIIDESGMPKERFSAEFPKEGPSILRIQQVVRGDSAAYFCASSPPVTSGRPISYEQYFGPGTRLTVT.

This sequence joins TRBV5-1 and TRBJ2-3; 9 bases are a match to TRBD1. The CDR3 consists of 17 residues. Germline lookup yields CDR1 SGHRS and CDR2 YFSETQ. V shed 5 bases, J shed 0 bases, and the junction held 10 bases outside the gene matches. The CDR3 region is CASSFGKGTGSTDTQYF. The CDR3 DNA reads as TGCGCCAGCAGTTTCGGTAAGGGGACAGGGAGCACAGATACGCAGTATTTT.

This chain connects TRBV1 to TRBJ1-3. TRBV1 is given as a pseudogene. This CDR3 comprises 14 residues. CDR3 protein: CTSSKGYSGNTIYF. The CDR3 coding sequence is TGCACCAGCAGCAAGGGCTACTCTGGAAACACCATATATTTT.

The CDR3 DNA reads TGTGCCAGCAGCCCCGAAGGGGGGGGTTCCTACAATGAGCAGTTCTTC. This gives the protein CASSPEGGGSYNEQFF. J is TRBJ2-1 and V is TRBV14; tentative D call: TRBD2 (7 bases). V was trimmed by 4 bases and J by 1 base, leaving 14 bases between them. Germline V lookup: CDR1 SGHDN, CDR2 FVKESK. The CDR3 is 16 residues long.

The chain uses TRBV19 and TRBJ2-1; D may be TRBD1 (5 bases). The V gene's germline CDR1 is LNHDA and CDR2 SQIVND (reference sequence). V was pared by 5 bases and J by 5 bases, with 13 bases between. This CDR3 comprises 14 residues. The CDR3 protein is CASSLAQGHNEQFF. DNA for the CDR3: TGTGCCAGTAGTCTGGCTCAGGGTCACAATGAGCAGTTCTTC.

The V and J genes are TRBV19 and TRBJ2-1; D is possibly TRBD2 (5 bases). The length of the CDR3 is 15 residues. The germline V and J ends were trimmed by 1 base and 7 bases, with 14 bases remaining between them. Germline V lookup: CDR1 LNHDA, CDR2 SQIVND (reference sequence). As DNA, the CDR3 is TGTGCCAGTAGTATAGTCGGAGCGGTGGGGAATGAGCAGTTCTTC. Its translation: CASSIVGAVGNEQFF.

The DNA of the CDR3 is TGTGCCAGCAGCCAAGATCCGATCCTACAGGGGGCATATGGCTACACCTTC. Translation gives CASSQDPILQGAYGYTF. This chain joins TRBV3-1 (or the pseudogene TRBV3-2) and TRBJ1-2, with TRBD1 identical over 9 bases. Germline V gene lookup returns CDR1 LGHDT and CDR2 YNNKEL (reference sequence). Germline trimming cut 0 bases from V and 5 bases from J; bases unmatched to any gene: 10. The CDR3 has 17 amino acids.

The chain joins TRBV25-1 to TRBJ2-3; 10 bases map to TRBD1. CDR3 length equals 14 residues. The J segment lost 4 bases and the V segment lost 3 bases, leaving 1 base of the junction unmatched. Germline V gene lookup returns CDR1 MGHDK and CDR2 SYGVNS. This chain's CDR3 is CASSDGQGADTQYF. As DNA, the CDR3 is TGTGCCAGCAGTGACGGACAGGGGGCAGATACGCAGTATTTT.

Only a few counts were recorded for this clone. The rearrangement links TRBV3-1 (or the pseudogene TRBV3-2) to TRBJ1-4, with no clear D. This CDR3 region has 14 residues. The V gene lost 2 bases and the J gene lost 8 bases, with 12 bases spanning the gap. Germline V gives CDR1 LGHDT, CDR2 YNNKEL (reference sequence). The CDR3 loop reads CASSQLGSGEKLFF. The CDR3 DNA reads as TGTGCCAGCAGCCAACTTGGGAGTGGGGAAAAACTGTTTTTT.

The DNA of the CDR3 is TGCGCCAGCAGCTTGGAACAGGGCTCCTACAATGAGCAGTTCTTC. Amino acids: CASSLEQGSYNEQFF. V gene TRBV5-1 combines with J gene TRBJ2-1; weak D call: TRBD1 (6 bases). With 0 bases removed from V and 0 bases from J, the gap between germline ends came to 7 bases. The CDR3 consists of 15 residues. CDR1 is SGHRS and CDR2 is YFSETQ in the germline V gene.

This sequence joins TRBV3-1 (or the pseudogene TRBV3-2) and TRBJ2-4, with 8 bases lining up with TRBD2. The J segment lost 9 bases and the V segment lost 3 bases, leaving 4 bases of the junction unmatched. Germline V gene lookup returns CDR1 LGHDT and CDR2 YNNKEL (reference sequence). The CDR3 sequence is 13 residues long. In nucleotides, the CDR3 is TGTGCCAGCAGCCAGACTAGCGAAGGCATTCAGTACTTC. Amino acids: CASSQTSEGIQYF.

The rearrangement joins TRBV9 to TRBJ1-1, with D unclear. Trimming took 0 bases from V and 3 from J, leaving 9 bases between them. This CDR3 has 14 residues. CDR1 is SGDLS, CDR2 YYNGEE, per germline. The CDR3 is CASSVGARHTEAFF. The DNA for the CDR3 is TGTGCCAGCAGCGTAGGGGCTCGGCACACTGAAGCTTTCTTT. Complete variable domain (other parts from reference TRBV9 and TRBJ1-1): DSGVTQTPKHLITATGQRVTLRCSPRSGDLSVYWYQQSLDQGLQFLIQYYNGEERAKGNILERFSAQQFPDLHSELNLSSLELGDSALYFCASSVGARHTEAFFGQGTRLTVV.

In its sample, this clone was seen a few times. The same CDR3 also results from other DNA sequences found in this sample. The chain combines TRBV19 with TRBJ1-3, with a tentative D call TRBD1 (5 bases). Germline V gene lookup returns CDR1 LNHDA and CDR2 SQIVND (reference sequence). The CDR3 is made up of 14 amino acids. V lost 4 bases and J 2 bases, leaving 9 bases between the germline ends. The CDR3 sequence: CASSTQGAGNTIYF. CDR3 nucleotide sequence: TGTGCCAGTAGTACTCAGGGTGCTGGAAACACCATATATTTT.

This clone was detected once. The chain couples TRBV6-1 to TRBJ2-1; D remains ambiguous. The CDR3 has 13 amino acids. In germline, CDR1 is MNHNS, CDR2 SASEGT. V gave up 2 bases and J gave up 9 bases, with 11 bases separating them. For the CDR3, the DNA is TGTGCCAGCAGTGAAATGGAAGCCGTTGAGCAGTTCTTC. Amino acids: CASSEMEAVEQFF.

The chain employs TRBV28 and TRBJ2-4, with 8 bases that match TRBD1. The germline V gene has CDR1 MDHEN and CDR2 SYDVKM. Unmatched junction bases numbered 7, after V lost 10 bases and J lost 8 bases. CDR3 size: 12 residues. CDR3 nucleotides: TGTGCCACCGGACAGGGAACGGACATTCAGTACTTC. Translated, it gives CATGQGTDIQYF.

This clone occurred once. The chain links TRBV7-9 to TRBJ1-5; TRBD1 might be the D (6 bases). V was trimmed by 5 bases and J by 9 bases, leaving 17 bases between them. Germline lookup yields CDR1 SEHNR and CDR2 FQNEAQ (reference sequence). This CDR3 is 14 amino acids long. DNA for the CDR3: TGTGCCAGCAGCCAGGACAGTCCTGACCGGCCCCAGCATTTT. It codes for CASSQDSPDRPQHF. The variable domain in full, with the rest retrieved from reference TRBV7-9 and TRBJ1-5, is DTGVSQNPRHKITKRGQNVTFRCDPISEHNRLYWYRQTLGQGPEFLTYFQNEAQLEKSRLLSDRFSAERPKGSFSTLEIQRTEQGDSAMYLCASSQDSPDRPQHFGDGTRLSIL.

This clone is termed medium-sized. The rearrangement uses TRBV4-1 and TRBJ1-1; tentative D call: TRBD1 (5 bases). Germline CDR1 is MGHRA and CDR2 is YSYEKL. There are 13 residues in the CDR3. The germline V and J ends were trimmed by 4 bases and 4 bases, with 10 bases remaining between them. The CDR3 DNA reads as TGCGCCAGCAGCCTGGATGGGGGCACTGAAGCTTTCTTT. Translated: CASSLDGGTEAFF.

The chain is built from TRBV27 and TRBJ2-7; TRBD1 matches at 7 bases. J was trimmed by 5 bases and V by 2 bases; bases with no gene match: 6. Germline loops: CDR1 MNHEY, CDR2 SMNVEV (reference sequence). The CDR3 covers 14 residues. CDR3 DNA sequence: TGTGCCAGCAGTTTAGCCAGAACAGGGGACGAGCAGTACTTC. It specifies CASSLARTGDEQYF.

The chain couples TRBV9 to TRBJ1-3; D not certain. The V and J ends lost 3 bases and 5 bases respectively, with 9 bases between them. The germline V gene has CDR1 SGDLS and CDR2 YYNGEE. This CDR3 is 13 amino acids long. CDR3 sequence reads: CASSGTGRNTIYF. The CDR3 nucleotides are TGTGCCAGCAGCGGGACTGGACGAAACACCATATATTTT.

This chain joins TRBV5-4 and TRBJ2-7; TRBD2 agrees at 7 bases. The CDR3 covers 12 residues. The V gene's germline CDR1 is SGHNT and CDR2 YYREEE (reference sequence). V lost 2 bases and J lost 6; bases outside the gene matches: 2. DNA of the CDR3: TGTGCCAGCAGCTTCTCGGGAGGCGAGCAGTACTTC. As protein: CASSFSGGEQYF.

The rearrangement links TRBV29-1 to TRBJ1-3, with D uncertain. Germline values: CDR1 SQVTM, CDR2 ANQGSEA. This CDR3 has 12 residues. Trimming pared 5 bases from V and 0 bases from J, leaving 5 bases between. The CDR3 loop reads CSVLSSGNTIYF. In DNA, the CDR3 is TGCAGCGTTTTGAGCTCTGGAAACACCATATATTTT.

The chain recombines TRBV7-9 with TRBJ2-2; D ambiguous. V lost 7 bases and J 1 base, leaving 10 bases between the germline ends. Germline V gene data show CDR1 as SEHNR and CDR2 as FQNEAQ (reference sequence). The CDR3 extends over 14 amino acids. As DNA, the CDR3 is TGTGCCAGCACCCCGACTGGGAACACCGGGGAGCTGTTTTTT. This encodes CASTPTGNTGELFF.